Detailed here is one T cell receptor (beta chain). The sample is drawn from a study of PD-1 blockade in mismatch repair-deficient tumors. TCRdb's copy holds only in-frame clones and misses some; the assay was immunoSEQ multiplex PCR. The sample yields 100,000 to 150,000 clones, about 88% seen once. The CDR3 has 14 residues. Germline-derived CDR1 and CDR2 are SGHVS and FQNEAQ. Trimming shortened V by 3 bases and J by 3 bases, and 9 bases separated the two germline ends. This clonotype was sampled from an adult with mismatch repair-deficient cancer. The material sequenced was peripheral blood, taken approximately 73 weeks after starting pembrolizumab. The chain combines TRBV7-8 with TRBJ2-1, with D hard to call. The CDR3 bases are TGTGCCAGCAGCTTCCGGGCCAACTACAATGAGCAGTTCTTC. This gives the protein CASSFRANYNEQFF.